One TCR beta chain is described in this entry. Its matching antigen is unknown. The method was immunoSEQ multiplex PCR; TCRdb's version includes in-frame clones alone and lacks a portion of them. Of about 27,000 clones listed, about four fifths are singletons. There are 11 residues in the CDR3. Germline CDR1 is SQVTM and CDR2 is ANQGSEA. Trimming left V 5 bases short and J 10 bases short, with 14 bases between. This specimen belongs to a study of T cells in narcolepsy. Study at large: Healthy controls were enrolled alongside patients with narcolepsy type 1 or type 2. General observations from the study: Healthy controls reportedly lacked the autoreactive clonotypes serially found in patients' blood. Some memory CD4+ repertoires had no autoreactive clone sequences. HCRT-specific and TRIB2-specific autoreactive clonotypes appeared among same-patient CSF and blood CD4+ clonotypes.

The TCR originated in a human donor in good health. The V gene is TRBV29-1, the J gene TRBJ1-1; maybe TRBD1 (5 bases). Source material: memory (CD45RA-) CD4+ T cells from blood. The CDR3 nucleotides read TGCAGCGTTATAGGGGAGGAAGGAGCTTTCTTT. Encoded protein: CSVIGEEGAFF. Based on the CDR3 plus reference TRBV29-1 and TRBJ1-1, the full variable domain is SAVISQKPSRDICQRGTSLTIQCQVDSQVTMMFWYRQQPGQSLTLIATANQGSEATYESGFVIDKFPISRPNLTFSTLTVSNMSPEDSSIYLCSVIGEEGAFFGQGTRLTVV.